A single sample gave rise to the 12 T cell receptor beta chains below, sequenced in a study of cytomegalovirus exposure and HLA in healthy donors. Clones were read by immunoSEQ multiplex PCR, and TCRdb kept only the in-frame ones, dropping some. The sample records about 71,000 clones, 94% being singletons. Sequenced material: PBMCs. These receptors came from a woman between 18 and 29 years old in good health and CMV-seronegative.

The J gene is TRBJ2-1, the V gene TRBV9; D may be TRBD1 (6 bases). Looked up from germline, CDR1 is SGDLS and CDR2 is YYNGEE. There are 14 residues in the CDR3. V was pared by 3 bases and J by 1 base, with 8 bases between. The CDR3 spells CASSGTGSYNEQFF. In DNA, the CDR3 is TGTGCCAGCAGCGGTACAGGGTCCTACAATGAGCAGTTCTTC.

This chain joins TRBV19 and TRBJ1-2; 7 bases map to TRBD1. This CDR3 comprises 14 residues. V was clipped by 3 bases and J by 7 bases; unmatched bases: 8. The germline V gene has CDR1 LNHDA and CDR2 SQIVND (reference sequence). CDR3 DNA sequence: TGTGCCAGTAGTATCAAGGGGGCAAGGGCTGGCTACACCTTC. Amino acid sequence: CASSIKGARAGYTF.

This clone was detected a few times. This sequence joins TRBV5-5 and TRBJ2-1; 8 bases map to TRBD1. CDR3 length: 15 amino acids. Germline trimming cut 0 bases from V and 7 bases from J; bases unmatched to any gene: 6. The germline CDR1 and CDR2 sequences are SGHKS and YYEKEE (reference sequence). CDR3 sequence (DNA): TGTGCCAGCAGCTTGGGACAGGGGAAGGGTAATGAGCAGTTCTTC. Translated: CASSLGQGKGNEQFF.

The genes are TRBV6-1 and TRBJ1-1; no clear D. The CDR3 spans 12 residues. Trimming took off 1 base at V and 6 bases at J, with 6 bases between the two ends. Per germline, CDR1 MNHNS and CDR2 SASEGT. CDR3 DNA: TGTGCCAGCAGTGAAGTTCCAGCTGAAGCTTTCTTT. The encoded protein is CASSEVPAEAFF.

The chain recombines TRBV6-6 with TRBJ2-3; 10 nucleotides match TRBD2. Per the germline V gene, CDR1 is MNHNY and CDR2 is SVGAGI (reference sequence). This CDR3 has 16 residues. The V gene end was trimmed by 2 bases and the J gene end by 3 bases; junction bases not matched to a gene: 5. CDR3 residues: CASSYRAGGLTDTQYF. The CDR3 nucleotides read TGTGCCAGCAGTTACAGAGCGGGGGGGCTTACAGATACGCAGTATTTT.

V usage is TRBV4-3 and J usage is TRBJ2-5, with 12 nucleotides matching TRBD2. Germline-derived CDR1 and CDR2 are LGHNA and YSLEER. With 3 bases clipped from V and 5 bases from J, the junction kept 4 bases outside the gene matches. The length of the CDR3 is 15 residues. The CDR3 loop reads CASSQLAGGLETQYF. CDR3 coding DNA: TGCGCCAGCAGCCAGCTAGCGGGGGGGCTCGAGACCCAGTACTTC.

This rearrangement joins TRBV19 to TRBJ1-1; 8 nucleotides line up with TRBD1. In germline, CDR1 is LNHDA, CDR2 SQIVND (reference sequence). Trimming cost V 3 bases and J 2 bases; bases outside gene matches: 5. This CDR3 is built from 15 residues. The CDR3 loop is CASSMQTGGNTEAFF. The CDR3 DNA follows: TGTGCCAGTAGTATGCAAACAGGGGGTAACACTGAAGCTTTCTTT.

This clone was counted a single time. V and J are TRBV5-5 and TRBJ1-4; D may be TRBD1 (6 bases). Germline loops: CDR1 SGHKS, CDR2 YYEKEE (reference sequence). This CDR3 comprises 15 residues. Trimming shortened V by 2 bases and J by 6 bases, and 14 bases separated the two germline ends. DNA of the CDR3: TGTGCCAGCAGCTTAGGAACAGGGTCCTATGAAAAACTGTTTTTT. This codes for CASSLGTGSYEKLFF.

This clone ranks as medium-sized. The chain employs TRBV5-6 and TRBJ1-1; D is uncertain. The CDR3 is 14 residues long. Per the germline V gene, CDR1 is SGHDT and CDR2 is YYEEEE. The ends were cut back, 4 bases at V and 1 base at J, with 11 bases in the middle. The CDR3 nucleotides are TGTGCCAGCAGCGCCGTCGGTAGGAACACTGAAGCTTTCTTT. Translating it yields CASSAVGRNTEAFF.

This chain links TRBV7-3 with TRBJ2-1; D gene unclear. V dropped 5 bases and J dropped 0 bases, with 20 bases sitting between them. This CDR3 has 18 residues. CDR1 and CDR2 from the germline V gene are SGHTA and FQGTGA. The CDR3 here is CASSPKAWSPSSYNEQFF. The CDR3 DNA follows: TGTGCCAGCAGCCCCAAAGCCTGGTCCCCGAGCTCCTACAATGAGCAGTTCTTC.

This clone appeared a few times. V and J are TRBV27 and TRBJ2-2; D call uncertain. Germline-derived CDR1 and CDR2 are MNHEY and SMNVEV (reference sequence). V was cut by 7 bases and J by 7 bases, with 7 bases left in between. The CDR3 is 11 amino acids. CDR3 residues: CASIDNGELFF. Written as DNA, the CDR3 is TGTGCCAGCATAGATAACGGGGAGCTGTTTTTT.

The J gene is TRBJ1-2, the V gene TRBV21-1; the table's D call, TRBD1, was not checked against the DNA. TRBV21-1 is a listed pseudogene. This CDR3 has 17 amino acids. In nucleotides, the CDR3 is TGTGCCAGCAGCGCTTTAGGGCGACAGGGCTTTAACTATGGCTACACCTTC. It translates to CASSALGRQGFNYGYTF.